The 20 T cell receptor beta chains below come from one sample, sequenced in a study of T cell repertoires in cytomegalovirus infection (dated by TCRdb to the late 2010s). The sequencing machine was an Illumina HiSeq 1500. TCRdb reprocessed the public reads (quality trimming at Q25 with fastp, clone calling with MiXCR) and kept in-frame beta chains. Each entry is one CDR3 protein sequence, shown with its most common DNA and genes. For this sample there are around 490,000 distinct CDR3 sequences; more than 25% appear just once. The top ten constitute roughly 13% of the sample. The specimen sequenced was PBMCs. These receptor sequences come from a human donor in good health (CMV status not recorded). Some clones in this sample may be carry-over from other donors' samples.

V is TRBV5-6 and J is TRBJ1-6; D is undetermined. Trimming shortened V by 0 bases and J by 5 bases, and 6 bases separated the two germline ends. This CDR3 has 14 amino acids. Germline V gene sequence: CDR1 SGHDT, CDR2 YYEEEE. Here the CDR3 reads CASSLVGDNSPLHF. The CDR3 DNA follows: TGTGCCAGCAGCTTGGTTGGTGATAATTCACCCCTCCACTTT.

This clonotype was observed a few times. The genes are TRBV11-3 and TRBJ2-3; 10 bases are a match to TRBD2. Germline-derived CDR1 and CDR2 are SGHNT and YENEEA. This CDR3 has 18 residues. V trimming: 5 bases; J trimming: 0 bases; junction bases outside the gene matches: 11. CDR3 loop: CASSTRTSGITSTDTQYF. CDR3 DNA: TGTGCCAGCAGCACTCGTACTAGCGGGATTACTAGCACAGATACGCAGTATTTT.

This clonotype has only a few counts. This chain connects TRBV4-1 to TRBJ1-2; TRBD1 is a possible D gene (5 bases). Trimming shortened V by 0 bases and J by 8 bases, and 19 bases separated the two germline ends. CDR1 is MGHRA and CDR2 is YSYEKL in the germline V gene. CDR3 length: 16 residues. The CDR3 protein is CASSQDSQGPRRGYTF. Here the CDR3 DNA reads TGCGCCAGCAGCCAAGATAGCCAGGGACCGCGTCGCGGCTACACCTTC.

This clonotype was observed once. In nucleotides, the CDR3 is TGCAGTGCTAGAGATGGCCTCGGGACAGGGGCAGATACGCAGTATTTT. This sequence encodes CSARDGLGTGADTQYF. The J gene is TRBJ2-3, the V gene TRBV20-1, with TRBD1 identical over 10 bases. Germline CDR1 is DFQATT and CDR2 is SNEGSKA (reference sequence). This CDR3 has 16 amino acids. J was trimmed by 4 bases and V by 0 bases; bases with no gene match: 7.

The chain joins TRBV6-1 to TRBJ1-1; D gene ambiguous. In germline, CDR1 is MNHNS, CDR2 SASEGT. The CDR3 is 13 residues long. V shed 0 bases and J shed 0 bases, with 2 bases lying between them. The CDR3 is CASSEAVNTEAFF. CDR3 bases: TGTGCCAGCAGTGAAGCCGTGAACACTGAAGCTTTCTTT.

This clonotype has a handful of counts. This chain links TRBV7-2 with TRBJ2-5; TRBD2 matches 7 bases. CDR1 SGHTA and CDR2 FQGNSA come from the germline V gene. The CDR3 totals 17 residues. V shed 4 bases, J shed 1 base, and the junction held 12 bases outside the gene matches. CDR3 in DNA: TGTGCCAGCAGCTCCCCTCGGGGAAGCGGGGTCCAAGAGACCCAGTACTTC. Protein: CASSSPRGSGVQETQYF.

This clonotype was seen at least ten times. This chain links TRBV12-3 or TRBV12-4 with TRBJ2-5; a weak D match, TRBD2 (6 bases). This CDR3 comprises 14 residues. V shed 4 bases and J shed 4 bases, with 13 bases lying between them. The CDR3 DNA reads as TGTGCCAGCAGTTCAACCGGGGGAGGAGAGACCCAGTACTTC. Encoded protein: CASSSTGGGETQYF.

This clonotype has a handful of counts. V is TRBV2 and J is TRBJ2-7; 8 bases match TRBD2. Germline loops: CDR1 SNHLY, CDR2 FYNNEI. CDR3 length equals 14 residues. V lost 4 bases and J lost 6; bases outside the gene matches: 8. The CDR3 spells CASSVPGLAAEQYV. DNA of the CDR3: TGTGCCAGCAGTGTCCCAGGACTAGCCGCCGAGCAGTACGTC.

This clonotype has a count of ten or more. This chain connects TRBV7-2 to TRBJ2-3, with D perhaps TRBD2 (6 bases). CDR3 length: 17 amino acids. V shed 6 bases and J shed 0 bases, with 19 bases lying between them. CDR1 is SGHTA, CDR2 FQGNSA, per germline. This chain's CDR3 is CASRYPPGSASTDTQYF. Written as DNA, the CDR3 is TGTGCCAGCAGGTATCCCCCCGGGAGCGCTAGCACAGATACGCAGTATTTT.

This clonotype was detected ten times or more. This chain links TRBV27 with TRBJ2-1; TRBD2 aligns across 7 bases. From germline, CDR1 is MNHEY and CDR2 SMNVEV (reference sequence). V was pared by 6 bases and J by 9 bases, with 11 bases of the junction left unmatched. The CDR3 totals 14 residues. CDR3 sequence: CASRERGPWGEQFF. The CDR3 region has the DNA TGTGCCAGCAGAGAGCGGGGACCCTGGGGTGAGCAGTTCTTC.

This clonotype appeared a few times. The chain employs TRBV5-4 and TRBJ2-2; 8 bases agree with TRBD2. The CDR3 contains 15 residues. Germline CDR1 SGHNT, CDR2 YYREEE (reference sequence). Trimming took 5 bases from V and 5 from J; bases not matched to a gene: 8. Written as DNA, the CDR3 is TGTGCCAGCAGGGTCAGAAGCGGGGGTACCGGGGAGCTGTTTTTT. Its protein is CASRVRSGGTGELFF.

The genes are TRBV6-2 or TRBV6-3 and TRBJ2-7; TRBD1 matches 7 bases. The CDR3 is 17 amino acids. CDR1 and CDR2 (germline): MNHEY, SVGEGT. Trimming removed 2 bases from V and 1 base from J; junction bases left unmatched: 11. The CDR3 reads CASSYKSDRFFSYEQYF. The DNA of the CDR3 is TGTGCCAGCAGTTACAAATCGGACAGGTTCTTTTCCTACGAGCAGTACTTC.

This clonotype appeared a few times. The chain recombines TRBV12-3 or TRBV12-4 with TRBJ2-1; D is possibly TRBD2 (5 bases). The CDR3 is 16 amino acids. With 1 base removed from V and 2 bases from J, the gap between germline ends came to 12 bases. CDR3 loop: CASSLGVGAAYNEQFF. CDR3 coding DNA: TGTGCCAGCAGTTTAGGGGTGGGAGCGGCCTACAATGAGCAGTTCTTC.

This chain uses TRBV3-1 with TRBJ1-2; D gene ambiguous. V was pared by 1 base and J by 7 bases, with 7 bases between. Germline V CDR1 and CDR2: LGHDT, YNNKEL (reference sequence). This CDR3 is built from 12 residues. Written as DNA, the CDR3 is TGTGCCAGCAGCCAAGTCAGAGCTGGCTACACCTTC. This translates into CASSQVRAGYTF. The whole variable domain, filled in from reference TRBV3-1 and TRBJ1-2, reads DTAVSQTPKYLVTQMGNDKSIKCEQNLGHDTMYWYKQDSKKFLKIMFSYNNKELIINETVPNRFSPKSPDKAHLNLHINSLELGDSAVYFCASSQVRAGYTFGSGTRLTVV.

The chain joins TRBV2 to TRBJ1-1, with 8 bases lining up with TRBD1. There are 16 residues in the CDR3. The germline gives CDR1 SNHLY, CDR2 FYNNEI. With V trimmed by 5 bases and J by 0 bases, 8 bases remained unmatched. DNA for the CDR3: TGTGCCAGCAGTTTACAGGGGGTCCGACTGAACACTGAAGCTTTCTTT. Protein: CASSLQGVRLNTEAFF. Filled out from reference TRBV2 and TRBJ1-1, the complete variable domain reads EPEVTQTPSHQVTQMGQEVILRCVPISNHLYFYWYRQILGQKVEFLVSFYNNEISEKSEIFDDQFSVERPDGSNFTLKIRSTKLEDSAMYFCASSLQGVRLNTEAFFGQGTRLTVV.

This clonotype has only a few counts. The CDR3 nucleotides are TGTGCCAGCAGTTACATGGCTAGCGGGGCTAGCACAGATACGCAGTATTTT. This sequence encodes CASSYMASGASTDTQYF. The chain recombines TRBV6-6 with TRBJ2-3; 9 bases are shared with TRBD2. Germline CDR1 reads MNHNY; CDR2 reads SVGAGI (reference sequence). V shed 2 bases and J 0 bases; nucleotides not matched to a gene: 6. CDR3 length: 17 residues.

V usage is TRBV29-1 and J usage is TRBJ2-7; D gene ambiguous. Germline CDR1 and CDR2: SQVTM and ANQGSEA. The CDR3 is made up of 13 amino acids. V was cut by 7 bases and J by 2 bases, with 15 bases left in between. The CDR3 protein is CSGDRVATYEQYV. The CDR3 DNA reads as TGCAGCGGAGATCGGGTGGCTACCTACGAGCAGTACGTC.

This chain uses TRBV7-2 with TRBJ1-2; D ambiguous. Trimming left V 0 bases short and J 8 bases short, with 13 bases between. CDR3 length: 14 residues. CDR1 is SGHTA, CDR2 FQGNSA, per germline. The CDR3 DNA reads TGTGCCAGCAGCTTAGCGCCCCCTCAAGGGGGCTACACCTTC. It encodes CASSLAPPQGGYTF.

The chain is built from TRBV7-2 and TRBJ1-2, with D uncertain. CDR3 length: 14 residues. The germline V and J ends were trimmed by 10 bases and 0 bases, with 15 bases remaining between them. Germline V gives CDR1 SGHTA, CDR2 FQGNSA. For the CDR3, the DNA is TGTGCCAACGTTGAGCGGACCTCTAACTATGGCTACACCTTC. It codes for CANVERTSNYGYTF.

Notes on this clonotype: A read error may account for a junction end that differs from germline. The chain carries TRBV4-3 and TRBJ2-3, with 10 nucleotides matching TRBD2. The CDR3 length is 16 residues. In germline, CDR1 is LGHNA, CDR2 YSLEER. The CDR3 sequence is CASSQDFLAGANTQYF. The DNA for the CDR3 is TGCGCCAGTAGCCAAGATTTCCTAGCGGGAGCAAATACGCAGTATTTT.